The rows below give T cell receptor beta chains drawn from one sample of a study of T cell responses to AZD1222 COVID-19 vaccine. TCRdb's copy holds only in-frame clones and misses some; the assay was immunoSEQ multiplex PCR. In the table there are around 91,000 clones, approximately 90% of which are singletons. The source was peripheral blood, collected 28 days after the second AZD1222 dose. These receptors originate from an adult who received the AZD1222 COVID-19 vaccine. The CDR3 runs from the conserved cysteine through the conserved F or W. A D gene is named only where the DNA matches it firmly. Where a row states a size, it is once, few, many or the class of an expanded clone; other rows omit it.

v_gene	len	abundance	j_gene	d_gene	CDR3aa	CDR3nt
TRBV28	15	NA	TRBJ2-6	NA	CASSLSAAGANVLTF	TGTGCCAGCAGTTTATCGGCGGCCGGGGCCAACGTCCTGACTTTC
TRBV2	13	few	TRBJ2-7	NA	CASRRGLTGEQYF	TGTGCCAGCCGGAGGGGGCTAACGGGCGAGCAGTACTTC
TRBV19	16	NA	TRBJ2-3	NA	CASSMLAASSTDTQYF	TGTGCCAGTAGTATGCTTGCGGCTTCTAGCACAGATACGCAGTATTTT
TRBV9	15	NA	TRBJ2-5	TRBD1	CASSQATGPGETQYF	TGTGCCAGCAGCCAAGCGACAGGGCCGGGCGAGACCCAGTACTTC
TRBV18	14	NA	TRBJ2-5	NA	CASSPPGRPETQYF	TGTGCCAGCTCACCACCCGGGCGGCCTGAGACCCAGTACTTC
TRBV4-1	16	NA	TRBJ2-7	TRBD2	CASSQEKVAGVYEQYF	TGCGCCAGCAGCCAAGAGAAGGTAGCGGGAGTCTACGAGCAGTACTTC
TRBV5-5	14	NA	TRBJ2-1	TRBD2	CASSPGLAVNEQFF	TGTGCCAGCAGCCCGGGACTAGCCGTGAACGAGCAGTTCTTC
TRBV28	13	NA	TRBJ1-5	NA	CASSLFTNQPQHF	TGTGCCAGCAGTTTATTTACGAATCAGCCCCAGCATTTT
TRBV5-1	13	NA	TRBJ1-2	NA	CASSLEPVHGYTF	TGCGCCAGCAGCTTGGAGCCAGTCCATGGCTACACCTTC
TRBV7-9	12	few	TRBJ1-5	NA	CASARAGQPQHF	TGTGCCAGCGCCCGGGCAGGCCAGCCCCAGCATTTT
TRBV12-3/TRBV12-4	13	NA	TRBJ2-7	NA	CASSFAPDPEQYF	TGTGCCAGCAGTTTTGCCCCGGACCCGGAGCAGTACTTC
TRBV9	15	NA	TRBJ1-4	TRBD1	CASSELGDRNEKLFF	TGTGCCAGCAGCGAGCTTGGGGACAGAAATGAAAAACTGTTTTTT
TRBV6-2/TRBV6-3	15	NA	TRBJ2-3	NA	CASRFSVVGTDTQYF	TGTGCCAGCCGTTTTAGCGTGGTGGGCACAGATACGCAGTATTTT
TRBV27	12	NA	TRBJ1-3	NA	CASSDNARTIYF	TGTGCCAGCAGCGACAACGCCCGGACCATATATTTT
TRBV28	16	NA	TRBJ2-7	TRBD1	CASSPPGTGRTYEQYF	TGTGCCAGCAGCCCCCCCGGGACAGGGAGAACCTACGAGCAGTACTTC
TRBV6-6	15	NA	TRBJ1-1	TRBD1	CASSYPGQGNTEAFF	TGTGCCAGCAGTTACCCGGGACAGGGGAACACTGAAGCTTTCTTT